The T cell receptor beta chain under discussion was sequenced for a study of shared clonotypes between healthy human individuals. Overall study findings and caveats: Sharing across four donors was highest in naive CD4 (roughly 5%) and lowest in memory CD8 (about 0.4%).

This clone was found once. Its antigen is unknown. CDR1 is SEHNR and CDR2 is FQNEAQ in the germline V gene (reference sequence). This CDR3 has 15 amino acids. Deletions cut 1 base from V and 2 bases from J, with 10 bases between. Each replicate PCR on the sorted subsets used roughly 210 ng DNA (around 30,000 T cell genomes). Authors' processing steps: ImmunoSEQ junction-only sequences lacked quality scores, so their filtering differed. Using immunoSEQ multiplex PCR, the repertoire was profiled, and TCRdb retains in-frame clones only, with some absent. The V and J calls and the clone size are those of that table, but D and trimming were determined from the DNA. This sample yields about 1,500,000 clones, of which around 97% are seen a single time; roughly 1.2% belongs to the top ten.

The receptor was derived from a man between 25 and 39 years old in good health. The sequenced sample was naive CD4+ T cells sorted from blood. The subset denotes: CD45RA+ positively selected. This chain links TRBV7-9 with TRBJ2-3, with D uncertain. The CDR3 region is CASSLGEADTDTQYF. The CDR3 nucleotides are TGTGCCAGCAGCTTAGGAGAGGCAGACACAGATACGCAGTATTTT.